The present entry profiles one T cell receptor beta chain with its context. What it binds is unknown. This is likely a read error, given that the CDR3 carries no conserved phenylalanine or tryptophan at its end. V gave up 5 bases and J gave up 7 bases, with 15 bases separating them. The length of the CDR3 is 14 residues. Germline V lookup: CDR1 SGHVS, CDR2 FQNEAQ. This sample is drawn from a study of blood T cells in healthy people across ages. Study-wide points: Naive T cell percentage by flow cytometry tracked strongly with beta diversity.

Every sample gave at least 5.5 micrograms of total RNA when it was extracted. Using a J-beta primer mix together with a sample-barcoded 5' primer, a second PCR was run for roughly 6 to 11 cycles. Sequencing yielded, for each sample, at least 3 million paired-end reads carrying CDR3. TCRdb analysed the 5' RACE reads with MiXCR anew, one entry per CDR3 protein. The sample shows 850,000 to 1,000,000 distinct CDR3 sequences, around 48% of them seen only once. This chain links TRBV7-8 with TRBJ2-1, with unresolved D. This receptor was identified in a man younger than 40 in good health. Input material: blood. The CDR3 bases are TGTGCCAGCAGCAATCCCGGGTTATTAAATGAGCAGTTCTTA. Translation: CASSNPGLLNEQFL.